These 20 T cell receptor beta chains share one sample of origin, sequenced in a study of CD8+CD57+ T cells in acquired aplastic anemia. Genomic DNA, serving as template, underwent TCR beta VDJ and CDR3 profiling. Each CDR3 protein gets one entry after TCRdb re-called the reads with MiXCR. The table records under 350,000 distinct CDR3 sequences, roughly 50% of them present only once. The sequencing input was sorted CD4+, CD8+, or CD8+CD57+ T cells (not recorded which) from PBMCs. Receptors originate from a human donor with severe aplastic anemia or a healthy control (not recorded which).

The chain joins TRBV9 to TRBJ2-1; possibly TRBD2 for D (5 bases). Per germline, CDR1 SGDLS and CDR2 YYNGEE. The CDR3 consists of 15 residues. Trimming stripped 3 bases from V and 8 bases from J, with 18 bases between. CDR3 sequence: CASSATPMMGDEQFF. CDR3 sequence (DNA): TGTGCCAGCAGCGCGACCCCAATGATGGGAGATGAGCAGTTCTTC. The entire variable domain, with the rest obtained from reference TRBV9 and TRBJ2-1, is as follows: DSGVTQTPKHLITATGQRVTLRCSPRSGDLSVYWYQQSLDQGLQFLIQYYNGEERAKGNILERFSAQQFPDLHSELNLSSLELGDSALYFCASSATPMMGDEQFFGPGTRLTVL.

V gene TRBV3-1 combines with J gene TRBJ1-1, with D hard to call. The CDR3 loop spans 13 amino acids. CDR1 LGHDT and CDR2 YNNKEL come from the germline V gene (reference sequence). Deletions cut 1 base from V and 5 bases from J, with 8 bases between. For the CDR3, the DNA is TGTGCCAGCAGCCAAGTTGCGTTGACTGAAGCTTTCTTT. Its translation is CASSQVALTEAFF.

The genes are TRBV5-1 and TRBJ2-1; D may correspond to TRBD1 or TRBD2 (5 bases each). The CDR3 consists of 15 residues. Trimming cost V 1 base and J 6 bases, with 14 bases left between them. Germline CDR1 is SGHRS and CDR2 is YFSETQ. The CDR3 here is CASSLRGEGANEQFF. DNA of the CDR3: TGCGCCAGCAGCTTGAGGGGAGAAGGGGCCAATGAGCAGTTCTTC.

This clonotype was seen only a few times. The rearrangement uses TRBV7-2 and TRBJ2-5; TRBD2 aligns across 13 bases. Germline CDR1 is SGHTA and CDR2 is FQGNSA. The CDR3 runs to 19 residues. V dropped 1 base and J dropped 7; count of bases not matched to a gene: 15. CDR3 in amino acids: CASSLGRRLAGGLEGTQYF. As DNA, the CDR3 is TGTGCCAGCAGCTTAGGTCGTCGACTAGCGGGGGGCCTCGAGGGGACCCAGTACTTC.

The chain links TRBV20-1 to TRBJ1-2; D might be TRBD1 (5 bases). In germline, CDR1 is DFQATT, CDR2 SNEGSKA (reference sequence). The CDR3 has 11 amino acids. Trimming stripped 3 bases from V and 8 bases from J, with 10 bases between. The CDR3 region is CSASAGDGYTF. Written as DNA, the CDR3 is TGCAGTGCTAGTGCGGGGGACGGCTACACCTTC.

This sequence joins TRBV7-8 and TRBJ1-4, with TRBD1 as a possible D gene (5 bases). Trimming pared 1 base from V and 16 bases from J, leaving 19 bases between. Per the germline V gene, CDR1 is SGHVS and CDR2 is FQNEAQ. The CDR3 has 14 residues. In DNA form, the CDR3 reads TGTGCCAGCAGCTTAGGGCAGGGTCGAGGGGATTGGTTTTTT. Its translation: CASSLGQGRGDWFF. The full variable domain, with the rest looked up from reference TRBV7-8 and TRBJ1-4, is GAGVSQSPRYKVAKRGQDVALRCDPISGHVSLFWYQQALGQGPEFLTYFQNEAQLDKSGLPSDRFFAERPEGSVSTLKIQRTQQEDSAVYLCASSLGQGRGDWFFGSGTQLSVL.

This clonotype was seen just once. Because it lacks the conserved phenylalanine or tryptophan at the end, this CDR3 is likely a read error. The limits of the CDR3 on the DNA are not certain, so only TCRdb's listed CDR3 is given. V and J are TRBV19 and TRBJ2-1; TRBD2 reflects the table's D call only, with no check against the DNA. The CDR3 has 8 amino acids, counting both end residues. Germline V gene data show CDR1 as LNHDA and CDR2 as SQIVND (reference sequence). CDR3 amino acids: CASTMRGE.

The chain links TRBV14 to TRBJ2-1; no firm D call. From germline, CDR1 is SGHDN and CDR2 FVKESK. CDR3 size: 12 residues. Trimming stripped 4 bases from V and 8 bases from J, with 9 bases between. The CDR3 DNA is TGTGCCAGCAGCCCGAGATTAGATGAGCAGTTCTTC. It codes for CASSPRLDEQFF.

In its sample, this clonotype was seen a few times. The rearrangement uses TRBV9 and TRBJ1-6, with a weak D call TRBD1 (6 bases). This CDR3 region has 15 residues. Germline assignment: CDR1 SGDLS and CDR2 YYNGEE. V lost 2 bases and J 8 bases, leaving 14 bases between the germline ends. CDR3 residues: CASSVTGHYYSPLHF. The CDR3 nucleotides are TGTGCCAGCAGCGTTACGGGACACTACTATTCACCCCTCCACTTT. Variable domain in full (rest from reference TRBV9 and TRBJ1-6): DSGVTQTPKHLITATGQRVTLRCSPRSGDLSVYWYQQSLDQGLQFLIQYYNGEERAKGNILERFSAQQFPDLHSELNLSSLELGDSALYFCASSVTGHYYSPLHFGNGTRLTVT.

A note on this clonotype: Because the CDR3 is missing its conserved closing phenylalanine or tryptophan, this is likely a read error. The rearrangement links TRBV5-6 to TRBJ2-1; 12 bases align to TRBD2. CDR3 length: 15 amino acids. V was clipped by 4 bases and J by 9 bases; unmatched bases: 8. CDR1 is SGHDT and CDR2 is YYEEEE in the germline V gene. The CDR3 loop reads CASSRTSGDFVEQFL. The DNA for the CDR3 is TGTGCCAGCAGCAGGACTAGCGGGGACTTTGTTGAGCAGTTCCTC.

This clonotype has a handful of counts. Given a much more abundant clone one base away, this may be a read error. No conserved phenylalanine or tryptophan is present at the end of the CDR3, so a read error is the likely explanation. This rearrangement joins TRBV6-6 to TRBJ2-5; the D is unclear. The CDR3 runs 13 residues. The germline V gene has CDR1 MNHNY and CDR2 SVGAGI (reference sequence). V lost 8 bases and J 6 bases, leaving 16 bases between the germline ends. The CDR3 here is CASLKSDSKTQYL. The DNA for the CDR3 is TGTGCCAGCCTAAAATCGGATAGCAAGACCCAGTACCTC.

The chain employs TRBV25-1 and TRBJ2-3, with D perhaps TRBD1 (6 bases). V was pared by 4 bases and J by 2 bases, with 13 bases between. This CDR3 has 15 amino acids. Looked up from germline, CDR1 is MGHDK and CDR2 is SYGVNS. The CDR3 here is CASSGRDTHTDTQYF. The CDR3 DNA reads as TGTGCCAGCAGTGGCCGGGACACCCACACAGATACGCAGTATTTT.

This clonotype was counted a few times. The gene calls are TRBV30 and TRBJ2-3; D perhaps matches TRBD2 (5 bases). The CDR3 totals 16 residues. Germline CDR1 reads GTSNPN; CDR2 reads SVGIG (reference sequence). V dropped 0 bases and J dropped 0 bases, with 13 bases sitting between them. CDR3 sequence reads: CAWSVGSGGSTDTQYF. CDR3 coding DNA: TGTGCCTGGAGTGTAGGCTCGGGCGGGAGCACAGATACGCAGTATTTT.

J is TRBJ1-1 and V is TRBV9; D is undetermined. Looked up from germline, CDR1 is SGDLS and CDR2 is YYNGEE. CDR3 length: 15 residues. Trimming took off 4 bases at V and 3 bases at J, with 16 bases between the two ends. CDR3 protein: CASSLAAGYDTEAFF. The CDR3 coding sequence is TGTGCCAGCAGCTTAGCGGCAGGCTATGACACTGAAGCTTTCTTT.

The table lists this clonotype with many counts. The chain links TRBV5-1 to TRBJ2-2; no reliable D call. Trimming left V 0 bases short and J 4 bases short, with 13 bases between. The CDR3 has 16 amino acids. Germline V gene sequence: CDR1 SGHRS, CDR2 YFSETQ. The chain's CDR3 is CASSLAELSVTGELFF. The CDR3 DNA sequence: TGCGCCAGCAGCTTGGCCGAACTTTCGGTCACCGGGGAGCTGTTTTTT. Full variable domain (outside the CDR3, taken from reference TRBV5-1 and TRBJ2-2): KAGVTQTPRYLIKTRGQQVTLSCSPISGHRSVSWYQQTPGQGLQFLFEYFSETQRNKGNFPGRFSGRQFSNSRSEMNVSTLELGDSALYLCASSLAELSVTGELFFGEGSRLTVL.

This clonotype was seen only a few times. A read error may produce the germline difference seen at one junction end. V is TRBV7-9 and J is TRBJ2-1, with 13 bases identical to TRBD2. CDR3 length: 15 amino acids. Germline values: CDR1 SEHNR, CDR2 FQNEAQ (reference sequence). Here the CDR3 reads CSVQLLAGGRYEQFF. In nucleotides, the CDR3 is TGCAGCGTCCAATTACTAGCGGGGGGGCGCTATGAGCAGTTCTTC.

About this clonotype itself: It may be a read error: a sequence one base away is much more abundant. It is likely a read error, because the conserved phenylalanine at the end of the CDR3 is missing. V and J are TRBV7-2 and TRBJ1-6; a possible D gene is TRBD1 (6 bases). The CDR3 is 15 amino acids. Germline V gene data show CDR1 as SGHTA and CDR2 as FQGNSA. The CDR3 DNA reads as TGTGTCAGCAGCTTAAACCCCACAGGGTCTTCACCCCTCCACCTT. Its protein product is CVSSLNPTGSSPLHL.

This chain links TRBV5-1 with TRBJ1-1, with 12 bases aligning to TRBD1. The V gene's germline CDR1 is SGHRS and CDR2 YFSETQ. Losses at the gene ends were 8 bases for V and 4 bases for J; bases not matched to a gene: 18. The CDR3 totals 18 residues. This chain's CDR3 is CASQSDPGTGGGCTEAFF. The CDR3 bases are TGCGCCAGTCAGAGCGACCCCGGGACAGGGGGCGGTTGCACTGAAGCTTTCTTT.

This clonotype was counted a few times. The rearrangement joins TRBV19 to TRBJ2-7; 8 positions match TRBD2. CDR1 and CDR2 from the germline V gene are LNHDA and SQIVND (reference sequence). Trimming cost V 5 bases and J 6 bases; bases outside gene matches: 6. CDR3 length equals 13 residues. CDR3 residues: CASSVAGGSEQYF. The DNA for the CDR3 is TGTGCCAGTAGTGTCGCGGGAGGCTCCGAGCAGTACTTC.

This clonotype was found a few times. This sequence joins TRBV10-3 and TRBJ2-5; TRBD1 or TRBD2 may be the D gene (5 bases each). The CDR3 spans 13 residues. CDR1 ENHRY and CDR2 SYGVKD come from the germline V gene. V gave up 7 bases and J gave up 4 bases, with 13 bases separating them. The CDR3 loop reads CAITPRDGETQYF. The CDR3 DNA follows: TGTGCCATCACCCCCCGGGACGGAGAGACCCAGTACTTC.